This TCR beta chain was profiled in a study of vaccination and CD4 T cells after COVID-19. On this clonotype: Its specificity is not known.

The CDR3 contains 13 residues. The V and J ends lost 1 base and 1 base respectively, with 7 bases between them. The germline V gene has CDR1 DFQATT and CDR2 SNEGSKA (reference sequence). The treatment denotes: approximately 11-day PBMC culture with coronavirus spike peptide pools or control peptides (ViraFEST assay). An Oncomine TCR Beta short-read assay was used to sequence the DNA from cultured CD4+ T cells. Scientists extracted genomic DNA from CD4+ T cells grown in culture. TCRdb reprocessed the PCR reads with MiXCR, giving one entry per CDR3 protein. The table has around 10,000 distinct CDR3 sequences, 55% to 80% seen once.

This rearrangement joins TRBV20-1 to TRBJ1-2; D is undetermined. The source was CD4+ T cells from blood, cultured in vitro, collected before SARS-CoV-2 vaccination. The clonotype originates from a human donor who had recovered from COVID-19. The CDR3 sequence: CSARVTNNYGYTF. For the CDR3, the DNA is TGCAGTGCTAGAGTGACAAATAACTATGGCTACACCTTC.